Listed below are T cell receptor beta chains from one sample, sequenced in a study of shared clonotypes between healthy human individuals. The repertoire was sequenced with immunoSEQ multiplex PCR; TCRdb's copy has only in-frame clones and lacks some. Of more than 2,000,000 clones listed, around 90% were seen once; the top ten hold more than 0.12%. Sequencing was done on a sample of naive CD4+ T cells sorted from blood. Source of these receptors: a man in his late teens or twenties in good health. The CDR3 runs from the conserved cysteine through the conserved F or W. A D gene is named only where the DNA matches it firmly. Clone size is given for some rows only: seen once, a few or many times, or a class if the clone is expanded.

CDR3nt: TGTGCCAGCAGCGTAGCGGAACGGGGCGCGAACACCGGGGAGCTGTTTTTT; CDR3aa: CASSVAERGANTGELFF; v_gene: TRBV9; abundance: NA; j_gene: TRBJ2-2; d_gene: NA
CDR3nt: TGCGCCAGCAGACAGAACACCGGGGAGCTGTTTTTT; CDR3aa: CASRQNTGELFF; v_gene: TRBV5-1; abundance: few; j_gene: TRBJ2-2; d_gene: NA
CDR3nt: TGTGCCAGCAGCCAAGACGGGCACACTGAAGCTTTCTTT; CDR3aa: CASSQDGHTEAFF; v_gene: TRBV14; abundance: once; j_gene: TRBJ1-1; d_gene: NA
CDR3nt: TGTGCCAGCAGCGCTCGCAGCCTTGAGTACCCTCTCTATGGCTACACCTTC; CDR3aa: CASSARSLEYPLYGYTF; v_gene: TRBV27; abundance: NA; j_gene: TRBJ1-2; d_gene: NA
CDR3nt: TGCGCCAGCAGCTTGGCGAAGCGGAACACTGAAGCTTTCTTT; CDR3aa: CASSLAKRNTEAFF; v_gene: TRBV5-1; abundance: NA; j_gene: TRBJ1-1; d_gene: NA
CDR3nt: TGTGCCAGCAGCGGGTGGGGCCCCAGCTTTTACGAGCAGTACTTC; CDR3aa: CASSGWGPSFYEQYF; v_gene: TRBV13; abundance: NA; j_gene: TRBJ2-7; d_gene: NA
CDR3nt: TGTGCCAGCTCACCAAAGGGGTCTTACGAGCAGTACTTC; CDR3aa: CASSPKGSYEQYF; v_gene: TRBV18; abundance: NA; j_gene: TRBJ2-7; d_gene: NA
CDR3nt: TGTGCCAGCAGCCGGGGACTAGCGGAGGACTACAATGAGCAGTTCTTC; CDR3aa: CASSRGLAEDYNEQFF; v_gene: TRBV5-4; abundance: NA; j_gene: TRBJ2-1; d_gene: TRBD2
CDR3nt: TGCAGTGCGGCCGACGACGAGCAGTACTTC; CDR3aa: CSAADDEQYF; v_gene: TRBV20-1; abundance: once; j_gene: TRBJ2-7; d_gene: NA
CDR3nt: TGTGCCAGTAGTATGAGGGAGAGGGTCCAAGAGACCCAGTACTTC; CDR3aa: CASSMRERVQETQYF; v_gene: TRBV19; abundance: NA; j_gene: TRBJ2-5; d_gene: NA
CDR3nt: TGTGCCAGCAGCTTAGACAGCGTAGCCTACGAGCAGTACTTC; CDR3aa: CASSLDSVAYEQYF; v_gene: TRBV7-9; abundance: NA; j_gene: TRBJ2-7; d_gene: NA
CDR3nt: TGTGCCAGCAGTGACCCGGGGAACATTCAGTACTTC; CDR3aa: CASSDPGNIQYF; v_gene: TRBV2; abundance: once; j_gene: TRBJ2-4; d_gene: NA
CDR3nt: TGCGCCAGCAGCTCTGCTAGCGGGAGCTCCTACAATGAGCAGTTCTTC; CDR3aa: CASSSASGSSYNEQFF; v_gene: TRBV5-1; abundance: NA; j_gene: TRBJ2-1; d_gene: TRBD2
CDR3nt: TGTGCCAGCAGTTGGCAGGGGATTAACGAGCAGTACTTC; CDR3aa: CASSWQGINEQYF; v_gene: TRBV2; abundance: NA; j_gene: TRBJ2-7; d_gene: NA
CDR3nt: TGTGCCAGCAGTTACCGAGGGGAGAACACTGAAGCTTTCTTT; CDR3aa: CASSYRGENTEAFF; v_gene: TRBV6-5; abundance: once; j_gene: TRBJ1-1; d_gene: NA
CDR3nt: TGTGCCATCAGTGAGATCTTTGGACAGGGGGACAATGAGCAGTTCTTC; CDR3aa: CAISEIFGQGDNEQFF; v_gene: TRBV10-3; abundance: NA; j_gene: TRBJ2-1; d_gene: TRBD1
CDR3nt: TGCGCCAGCAGCACGACTAGCGGGAACTACAATGAGCAGTTCTTC; CDR3aa: CASSTTSGNYNEQFF; v_gene: TRBV5-1; abundance: once; j_gene: TRBJ2-1; d_gene: TRBD2
CDR3nt: TGTGCCAGTAGTACCTACCAGGGTCTCGTAAGCAATCAGCCCCAGCATTTT; CDR3aa: CASSTYQGLVSNQPQHF; v_gene: TRBV19; abundance: NA; j_gene: TRBJ1-5; d_gene: NA
CDR3nt: TGCGCCAGCAGCTTAGAGAGGACAGACTATGGCTACACCTTC; CDR3aa: CASSLERTDYGYTF; v_gene: TRBV5-1; abundance: NA; j_gene: TRBJ1-2; d_gene: NA
CDR3nt: TGTGCCAGTAGTCAACTCCCGGGACAGGGGGCCGGAGAGCAGTACTTC; CDR3aa: CASSQLPGQGAGEQYF; v_gene: TRBV19; abundance: NA; j_gene: TRBJ2-7; d_gene: TRBD1
CDR3nt: TGCGCCAGCAGCCAAGAACTAGGTTCGCGAGAGCAGTACTTC; CDR3aa: CASSQELGSREQYF; v_gene: TRBV5-1; abundance: NA; j_gene: TRBJ2-7; d_gene: NA
CDR3nt: TGCGCCAGCAGCCTCGAAGCCAGCGGGAGTCTCACAGATACGCAGTATTTT; CDR3aa: CASSLEASGSLTDTQYF; v_gene: TRBV5-1; abundance: NA; j_gene: TRBJ2-3; d_gene: TRBD2
CDR3nt: TGTGCCAGCCAGCGAGGGGGGCCCCAAGAGACCCAGTACTTC; CDR3aa: CASQRGGPQETQYF; v_gene: TRBV6-4; abundance: once; j_gene: TRBJ2-5; d_gene: NA
CDR3nt: TGTGCCAGCAGCCCACGAGGGGCTAGCGTCCACAATGAGCAGTTCTTC; CDR3aa: CASSPRGASVHNEQFF; v_gene: TRBV9; abundance: NA; j_gene: TRBJ2-1; d_gene: NA
CDR3nt: TGTGCCAGCAGACCCGGGCCCTCAAGTAGCAATCAGCCCCAGCATTTT; CDR3aa: CASRPGPSSSNQPQHF; v_gene: TRBV6-6; abundance: NA; j_gene: TRBJ1-5; d_gene: NA